A single sample is the source of the 16 T cell receptor beta chains below, sequenced in a study of cytomegalovirus exposure and HLA in healthy donors. Measured with immunoSEQ multiplex PCR; TCRdb has only the in-frame clones, and not every one. The table lists about 21,000 clones, 97% of them singletons. The material sequenced was PBMCs. The receptors stem from a man aged 30 to 39 in good health and CMV-seropositive.

This clone was counted a few times. J is TRBJ1-5 and V is TRBV19, with D unclear. The germline V gene has CDR1 LNHDA and CDR2 SQIVND (reference sequence). The CDR3 spans 15 residues. V shed 3 bases and J shed 0 bases, with 9 bases lying between them. CDR3 sequence (DNA): TGTGCCAGTAGTATCGAACAGATTAGCAATCAGCCCCAGCATTTT. It encodes CASSIEQISNQPQHF.

V and J are TRBV27 and TRBJ2-7; perhaps TRBD1 as D (5 bases). The CDR3 is made up of 16 amino acids. The ends were cut back, 3 bases at V and 2 bases at J, with 17 bases in the middle. Germline CDR1 reads MNHEY; CDR2 reads SMNVEV (reference sequence). The DNA of the CDR3 is TGTGCCAGCAGTTTGAGACCCTCGACAGATGCCTACGAGCAGTACTTC. It encodes CASSLRPSTDAYEQYF.

The chain uses TRBV9 and TRBJ2-1; D unclear. Per the germline V gene, CDR1 is SGDLS and CDR2 is YYNGEE. This CDR3 spans 12 amino acids. V lost 4 bases and J lost 9, with 11 bases in between. The CDR3 nucleotides are TGTGCCAGCAGCTCGACTTTGGGTGAGCAGTTCTTC. Translation gives CASSSTLGEQFF.

The chain combines TRBV27 with TRBJ2-7; D is unclear. This CDR3 spans 10 amino acids. Germline V lookup: CDR1 MNHEY, CDR2 SMNVEV (reference sequence). Trimming took 7 bases from V and 6 from J, leaving 7 bases between them. The CDR3 sequence is CASTPLEQYF. Written as DNA, the CDR3 is TGTGCCAGCACCCCCCTCGAGCAGTACTTC.

The chain combines TRBV28 with TRBJ2-7; D is ambiguous. This CDR3 has 12 residues. CDR1 is MDHEN, CDR2 SYDVKM, per germline. V shed 5 bases and J shed 3 bases, with 8 bases lying between them. Here the CDR3 reads CASSPLVYEQYF. CDR3 coding DNA: TGTGCCAGCAGTCCCCTTGTCTACGAGCAGTACTTC.

The rearrangement links TRBV2 to TRBJ1-3; a weak D match, TRBD1 (5 bases). The V gene's germline CDR1 is SNHLY and CDR2 FYNNEI. CDR3 size: 13 residues. The germline V and J ends were trimmed by 1 base and 8 bases, with 9 bases remaining between them. Written as DNA, the CDR3 is TGTGCCAGCAGTGAAGGGGGCACTGACACCATATATTTT. It yields the protein CASSEGGTDTIYF. Complete variable domain (other parts from reference TRBV2 and TRBJ1-3): EPEVTQTPSHQVTQMGQEVILRCVPISNHLYFYWYRQILGQKVEFLVSFYNNEISEKSEIFDDQFSVERPDGSNFTLKIRSTKLEDSAMYFCASSEGGTDTIYFGEGSWLTVV.

This chain uses TRBV15 with TRBJ2-1, with 8 bases aligning to TRBD2. Germline V gene sequence: CDR1 LNHNV, CDR2 YYDKDF (reference sequence). CDR3 length: 18 residues. V was clipped by 1 base and J by 5 bases; unmatched bases: 13. In DNA, the CDR3 is TGTGCCACCAGCAGAGGGAACACAGGCGGCGGGAGGAACAATGAGCAGTTCTTC. The encoded protein is CATSRGNTGGGRNNEQFF.

The gene calls are TRBV6-6 and TRBJ2-5; 10 bases map to TRBD2. Losses at the gene ends were 2 bases for V and 5 bases for J; bases not matched to a gene: 5. In germline, CDR1 is MNHNY, CDR2 SVGAGI (reference sequence). There are 15 residues in the CDR3. As DNA, the CDR3 is TGTGCCAGCAGTTACGCTAGCGGGAGCCTGGAGACCCAGTACTTC. Its protein is CASSYASGSLETQYF.

This clone has a single count. The chain has TRBV5-1 and TRBJ2-4; D is unclear. Germline V gives CDR1 SGHRS, CDR2 YFSETQ. The CDR3 loop spans 13 amino acids. V was pared by 4 bases and J by 0 bases, with 5 bases between. In DNA form, the CDR3 reads TGCGCCAGCAGCGGGCTAGCCAAAAACATTCAGTACTTC. As protein: CASSGLAKNIQYF.

The chain employs TRBV5-1 and TRBJ1-1, with D unresolved. CDR3 length equals 15 residues. Germline assignment: CDR1 SGHRS and CDR2 YFSETQ. Trimming left V 1 base short and J 0 bases short, with 10 bases between. CDR3 bases: TGCGCCAGCAGCTTGAAATTCGGGGTGAACACTGAAGCTTTCTTT. It translates to CASSLKFGVNTEAFF.

V and J are TRBV27 and TRBJ2-1, with a possible D match to TRBD2 (6 bases). V was clipped by 5 bases and J by 8 bases, with 13 bases between them. The CDR3 spans 13 residues. Germline CDR1 is MNHEY and CDR2 is SMNVEV (reference sequence). The CDR3 sequence is CASSPTSRYEQFF. In DNA, the CDR3 is TGTGCCAGCAGTCCGACTAGTAGGTATGAGCAGTTCTTC.

The V gene is TRBV6-6, the J gene TRBJ1-2; D remains unclear. CDR3 length: 15 amino acids. CDR1 is MNHNY, CDR2 SVGAGI, per germline (reference sequence). V dropped 8 bases and J dropped 0 bases, with 16 bases sitting between them. The DNA of the CDR3 is TGTGCCAGCGAGTTATCCCGTCAGGCTAACTATGGCTACACCTTC. This sequence encodes CASELSRQANYGYTF.

The V call is TRBV6-6, the J call TRBJ2-7; D is unresolved. This CDR3 is 12 amino acids long. Germline loops: CDR1 MNHNY, CDR2 SVGAGI (reference sequence). Trimming removed 5 bases from V and 2 bases from J, with 7 bases in between. CDR3 DNA: TGTGCCAGCAGTCCGGTTCCCTACGAGCAGTACTTC. Translation: CASSPVPYEQYF.

For the CDR3, the DNA is TGTGCCAGCAGTTACGTGGTAGTCAGGATGAACACTGAAGCTTTCTTT. Protein product: CASSYVVVRMNTEAFF. The gene calls are TRBV6-6 and TRBJ1-1; D is ambiguous. Trimming pared 2 bases from V and 0 bases from J, leaving 13 bases between. This CDR3 is built from 16 residues. Per germline, CDR1 MNHNY and CDR2 SVGAGI (reference sequence).

The rearrangement uses TRBV2 and TRBJ2-5; TRBD1 is a possible D gene (5 bases). Germline V lookup: CDR1 SNHLY, CDR2 FYNNEI. The CDR3 has 14 amino acids. The V end was cut by 0 bases, the J end by 5 bases, with 10 bases between. This chain's CDR3 is CASSEASRAETQYF. As DNA, the CDR3 is TGTGCCAGCAGTGAAGCTTCCAGGGCTGAGACCCAGTACTTC.

The chain recombines TRBV2 with TRBJ2-2; TRBD2 aligns across 11 bases. The germline CDR1 and CDR2 sequences are SNHLY and FYNNEI. Trimming at V came to 4 bases and at J to 5 bases, leaving 6 bases not matched to a gene. The CDR3 is 16 amino acids. The CDR3 DNA reads as TGTGCCAGCAGTGTACTAGCGGGAGTTCTGACCGGGGAGCTGTTTTTT. Translating gives CASSVLAGVLTGELFF.